Presented here are 22 T cell receptor beta chains from one specimen sequenced in a study of control samples from healthy donors and cancer patients. The table came from immunoSEQ multiplex PCR; TCRdb's copy has only in-frame clones and leaves some out. Altogether about 160,000 clones are present, over 85% being singletons, with the ten largest covering approximately 5.7%. Sequenced material: blood. These receptors were collected from a man between 18 and 29 years old in good health.

The J gene is TRBJ1-1, the V gene TRBV6-5; 10 bases agree with TRBD1. Trimming cost V 2 bases and J 4 bases; bases outside gene matches: 4. Per germline, CDR1 MNHEY and CDR2 SVGAGI. The CDR3 contains 15 residues. This chain's CDR3 is CASSYDRGRLTEAFF. CDR3 bases: TGTGCCAGCAGTTACGACAGGGGGCGACTCACTGAAGCTTTCTTT.

The V call is TRBV7-2, the J call TRBJ2-2; D remains unclear. There are 14 residues in the CDR3. Trimming removed 1 base from V and 1 base from J, with 4 bases in between. Germline values: CDR1 SGHTA, CDR2 FQGNSA. CDR3 DNA sequence: TGTGCCAGCAGCTTAGGACAGAACACCGGGGAGCTGTTTTTT. This gives the protein CASSLGQNTGELFF.

This clone appeared once. This chain joins TRBV18 and TRBJ2-1, with 7 bases identical to TRBD1. The CDR3 spans 14 residues. The V gene's germline CDR1 is KGHSH and CDR2 LQKENI. V dropped 4 bases and J dropped 8; count of bases not matched to a gene: 8. CDR3: CASSLYRGTDEQFF. CDR3 in DNA: TGTGCCAGCTCACTATACAGGGGTACCGATGAGCAGTTCTTC.

The V call is TRBV11-2, the J call TRBJ1-3; TRBD1 matches 7 bases. Germline values: CDR1 SGHAT, CDR2 FQNNGV. The V gene end was trimmed by 3 bases and the J gene end by 6 bases; junction bases not matched to a gene: 8. This CDR3 region has 15 residues. CDR3: CASSFSGTEINTIYF. The CDR3, as DNA: TGTGCCAGCAGCTTTTCCGGGACAGAGATAAACACCATATATTTT.

The chain carries TRBV4-2 and TRBJ2-7; D tentatively reads TRBD1 or TRBD2 (5 bases each). V was pared by 4 bases and J by 2 bases, with 18 bases between. The CDR3 sequence is 16 residues long. CDR1 and CDR2 (germline): LGHNA, YNFKEQ. In nucleotides, the CDR3 is TGTGCCAGCAGCCCTAGAAATTGGGGGAAGACCTACGAGCAGTACTTC. This sequence encodes CASSPRNWGKTYEQYF.

V gene TRBV5-1 combines with J gene TRBJ2-2; D is tentatively TRBD1 or TRBD2 (5 bases each). CDR3 length: 17 residues. V was trimmed by 1 base and J by 3 bases, leaving 16 bases between them. Germline CDR1 is SGHRS and CDR2 is YFSETQ. In DNA form, the CDR3 reads TGCGCCAGCAGCTTGATCGGGTCCGGGACGGACACCGGGGAGCTGTTTTTT. Translating it yields CASSLIGSGTDTGELFF.

The table lists this clone with a count of one. The chain couples TRBV5-1 to TRBJ2-7; D is undetermined. Per germline, CDR1 SGHRS and CDR2 YFSETQ. With 4 bases removed from V and 1 base from J, the gap between germline ends came to 18 bases. The CDR3 has 16 amino acids. The CDR3 spells CASSPRLQETSYEQYF. The CDR3 bases are TGCGCCAGCAGCCCGAGGCTCCAGGAAACGTCCTACGAGCAGTACTTC.

The chain couples TRBV6-4 to TRBJ1-2; TRBD1 matches 7 bases. Germline CDR1 and CDR2: MRHNA and SNTAGT. CDR3 length: 14 residues. With V trimmed by 6 bases and J by 3 bases, 7 bases remained unmatched. The CDR3 nucleotides read TGTGCCAGCAGACGGGACAGCCGATACTATGGCTACACCTTC. It specifies CASRRDSRYYGYTF.

The V call is TRBV28, the J call TRBJ2-1; 7 bases align to TRBD2. CDR1 MDHEN and CDR2 SYDVKM come from the germline V gene. The CDR3 runs to 14 residues. J lost 6 bases, V lost 2 bases, and 4 bases had no gene match. The CDR3 bases are TGTGCCAGCAGTTTAAGCGGGAATATCAATGAGCAGTTCTTC. It yields the protein CASSLSGNINEQFF.

J is TRBJ2-3 and V is TRBV7-2; 9 bases line up with TRBD2. Germline V gene sequence: CDR1 SGHTA, CDR2 FQGNSA. The CDR3 sequence is 15 residues long. J was trimmed by 4 bases and V by 3 bases; bases with no gene match: 5. The CDR3 sequence: CASSFWRGGSDTQYF. The CDR3 nucleotides read TGTGCCAGCAGCTTCTGGCGGGGGGGCTCAGATACGCAGTATTTT.

V gene TRBV28 combines with J gene TRBJ2-7; 8 bases are a match to TRBD1. Germline V gives CDR1 MDHEN, CDR2 SYDVKM. This CDR3 comprises 14 residues. V lost 6 bases and J lost 5; bases outside the gene matches: 9. The CDR3 DNA sequence: TGTGCCAGCAGCACCGGGACAGGATGGGACGAGCAGTACTTC. Its translation: CASSTGTGWDEQYF.

The V call is TRBV5-8, the J call TRBJ1-5, with D tentatively TRBD1 (5 bases). Germline V gene sequence: CDR1 SGHTS, CDR2 YDEGEE. V lost 6 bases, J lost 7 bases, and 20 bases lay in between. The CDR3 has 15 residues. CDR3 region: CASTKVEGREQPQHF. CDR3 coding DNA: TGTGCCAGCACCAAGGTAGAGGGGCGGGAACAGCCCCAGCATTTT.

V gene TRBV6-5 combines with J gene TRBJ1-1; D gene uncertain. Germline V gene sequence: CDR1 MNHEY, CDR2 SVGAGI. The V end lost 4 bases, the J end lost 2 bases, and 14 bases lay between the germline ends. CDR3 length: 15 amino acids. CDR3 DNA sequence: TGTGCCAGCAGTTTAACTCAGGCCGCCAACACTGAAGCTTTCTTT. Protein sequence: CASSLTQAANTEAFF.

The V call is TRBV28, the J call TRBJ2-1; D gene unclear. This CDR3 comprises 12 residues. Germline CDR1 reads MDHEN; CDR2 reads SYDVKM. V lost 6 bases to trimming and J lost 3 bases, with 6 bases between them. The DNA for the CDR3 is TGTGCCAGCAGAGGCGTCTACAATGAGCAGTTCTTC. As protein: CASRGVYNEQFF.

This rearrangement joins TRBV2 to TRBJ1-2; 8 bases agree with TRBD1. This CDR3 has 15 residues. Trimming removed 7 bases from V and 8 bases from J; junction bases left unmatched: 15. Germline V lookup: CDR1 SNHLY, CDR2 FYNNEI. The chain's CDR3 is CASTGTDRGWRGYTF. The CDR3 DNA sequence: TGTGCCAGCACTGGAACAGACAGGGGCTGGCGAGGCTACACCTTC.

The V call is TRBV5-1, the J call TRBJ1-3, with TRBD1 as a possible D gene (6 bases). Germline CDR1 reads SGHRS; CDR2 reads YFSETQ. V was clipped by 4 bases and J by 3 bases, with 17 bases between them. The CDR3 is 16 amino acids. The CDR3, as DNA: TGCGCCAGCAGCCCAGATTACAGGGTACTTGGAAACACCATATATTTT. It yields the protein CASSPDYRVLGNTIYF.

V and J are TRBV19 and TRBJ1-3, with D perhaps TRBD1 (6 bases). This CDR3 region has 15 residues. The V end was cut by 3 bases, the J end by 4 bases, with 13 bases between. The germline V gene encodes CDR1 LNHDA and CDR2 SQIVND (reference sequence). The CDR3 loop reads CASSILGTTGNTIYF. The CDR3 DNA follows: TGTGCCAGTAGTATTCTCGGGACAACAGGAAACACCATATATTTT.

The sample holds a few counts of this clone. This rearrangement joins TRBV4-3 to TRBJ1-5, with TRBD1 matching over 8 bases. This CDR3 contains 14 residues. Germline-derived CDR1 and CDR2 are LGHNA and YSLEER. Trimming at V came to 4 bases and at J to 5 bases, leaving 4 bases not matched to a gene. Written as DNA, the CDR3 is TGCGCCAGCAGCCCACGGACAGGGCATCAGCCCCAGCATTTT. Translating gives CASSPRTGHQPQHF.

The chain has TRBV6-1 and TRBJ1-1; D is perhaps TRBD1 (6 bases). V lost 2 bases to trimming and J lost 8 bases, with 24 bases between them. The germline gives CDR1 MNHNS, CDR2 SASEGT. The CDR3 runs to 17 residues. The CDR3 sequence is CASSEPRVGGYEREAFF. The CDR3 nucleotides read TGTGCCAGCAGTGAACCTAGGGTAGGGGGTTATGAGAGAGAAGCTTTCTTT.

The rearrangement links TRBV6-2 or TRBV6-3 to TRBJ1-5; the D is unclear. Germline lookup yields CDR1 MNHEY and CDR2 SVGEGT. This CDR3 has 15 residues. Deletions cut 5 bases from V and 0 bases from J, with 11 bases between. CDR3 residues: CASSPAPYSNQPQHF. CDR3 bases: TGTGCCAGCAGTCCAGCGCCTTATAGCAATCAGCCCCAGCATTTT.

The chain has TRBV5-1 and TRBJ2-7, with 8 nucleotides matching TRBD1. CDR1 is SGHRS, CDR2 YFSETQ, per germline. V was clipped by 1 base and J by 5 bases; unmatched bases: 17. The CDR3 extends over 18 amino acids. CDR3 residues: CASSLRAPGQGQHHEQYF. In DNA, the CDR3 is TGCGCCAGCAGCTTGAGGGCCCCTGGACAGGGCCAACATCACGAGCAGTACTTC.

The chain employs TRBV29-1 and TRBJ2-7, with D possibly being TRBD2 (6 bases). CDR3 length: 12 residues. Trimming took 7 bases from V and 4 from J, leaving 14 bases between them. Per the germline V gene, CDR1 is SQVTM and CDR2 is ANQGSEA. The CDR3 reads CSGGVTVYEQYF. As DNA, the CDR3 is TGCAGCGGGGGGGTGACAGTTTACGAGCAGTACTTC.